This passage covers 8 T cell receptor beta chains from one sample sequenced in a study of PD-1 blockade in classical Hodgkin lymphoma. Every patient experienced relapse after autologous stem cell transplantation, and brentuximab vedotin exposure varied. The table came from immunoSEQ multiplex PCR; TCRdb's copy has only in-frame clones and leaves some out. The top ten hold around 21% of the sample, which has about 21,000 clones, 70% to 85% seen once. Sequenced material: peripheral blood mononuclear cells (PBMCs), taken at baseline. The receptors shown here come from a human donor with classical Hodgkin lymphoma.

The rearrangement joins TRBV11-2 to TRBJ1-2, with 9 bases identical to TRBD1. Germline-derived CDR1 and CDR2 are SGHAT and FQNNGV. CDR3 length: 16 amino acids. Trimming removed 1 base from V and 4 bases from J; junction bases left unmatched: 7. CDR3 region: CASSLVTGGLGYGYTF. The CDR3 nucleotides read TGTGCCAGCAGCTTAGTAACAGGGGGCCTCGGCTATGGCTACACCTTC.

The rearrangement joins TRBV4-1 to TRBJ1-1; 7 nucleotides agree with TRBD1. Germline values: CDR1 MGHRA, CDR2 YSYEKL. Unmatched junction bases numbered 7, after V lost 8 bases and J lost 1 base. The CDR3 extends over 14 amino acids. In nucleotides, the CDR3 is TGCGCCAGCTACTCGGGACAGAAGAACACTGAAGCTTTCTTT. Its translation is CASYSGQKNTEAFF.

The V call is TRBV28, the J call TRBJ2-2, with TRBD2 matching 12 bases. This CDR3 region has 16 residues. With V trimmed by 5 bases and J by 6 bases, 7 bases remained unmatched. Per the germline V gene, CDR1 is MDHEN and CDR2 is SYDVKM. The CDR3 DNA is TGTGCCAGCAGTCCCCTAGCGGGAGGGCCGTCCGGGGAGCTGTTTTTT. Translation gives CASSPLAGGPSGELFF.

J is TRBJ1-2 and V is TRBV5-1, with unresolved D. V dropped 4 bases and J dropped 1 base, with 5 bases sitting between them. Germline lookup yields CDR1 SGHRS and CDR2 YFSETQ. CDR3 length: 12 residues. CDR3 loop: CASSANNYGYTF. Written as DNA, the CDR3 is TGCGCCAGCAGCGCGAATAACTATGGCTACACCTTC.

The chain employs TRBV6-5 and TRBJ2-3, with D perhaps matching TRBD2 (6 bases). The ends were cut back, 5 bases at V and 6 bases at J, with 12 bases in the middle. The CDR3 sequence is 13 residues long. Looked up from germline, CDR1 is MNHEY and CDR2 is SVGAGI. CDR3 in amino acids: CASSPGVGDTQYF. CDR3 coding DNA: TGTGCCAGCAGTCCGGGAGTGGGTGATACGCAGTATTTT.

This clone was picked up many times. This chain links TRBV18 with TRBJ2-5; 9 nucleotides match TRBD1. V lost 3 bases to trimming and J lost 5 bases; unmatched junction nucleotides: 7. This CDR3 is built from 15 residues. Germline values: CDR1 KGHSH, CDR2 LQKENI. In DNA form, the CDR3 reads TGTGCCAGCTCACCCCGGGACAGGGTGAAGGAGACCCAGTACTTC. Encoded protein: CASSPRDRVKETQYF.

The V call is TRBV11-3, the J call TRBJ1-6; D not resolved. Looked up from germline, CDR1 is SGHNT and CDR2 is YENEEA. V was clipped by 5 bases and J by 7 bases, with 9 bases between them. This CDR3 is 13 amino acids long. CDR3 nucleotide sequence: TGTGCCAGCAGCCAAAGTCCCAATTCACCCCTCCACTTT. Translated, it gives CASSQSPNSPLHF.

The genes are TRBV5-6 and TRBJ1-2; maybe TRBD1 (5 bases). V was clipped by 4 bases and J by 1 base, with 8 bases between them. CDR3 length: 13 residues. Per the germline V gene, CDR1 is SGHDT and CDR2 is YYEEEE. The DNA of the CDR3 is TGTGCCAGCAGCCGGACAAGTAACTATGGCTACACCTTC. This sequence encodes CASSRTSNYGYTF.